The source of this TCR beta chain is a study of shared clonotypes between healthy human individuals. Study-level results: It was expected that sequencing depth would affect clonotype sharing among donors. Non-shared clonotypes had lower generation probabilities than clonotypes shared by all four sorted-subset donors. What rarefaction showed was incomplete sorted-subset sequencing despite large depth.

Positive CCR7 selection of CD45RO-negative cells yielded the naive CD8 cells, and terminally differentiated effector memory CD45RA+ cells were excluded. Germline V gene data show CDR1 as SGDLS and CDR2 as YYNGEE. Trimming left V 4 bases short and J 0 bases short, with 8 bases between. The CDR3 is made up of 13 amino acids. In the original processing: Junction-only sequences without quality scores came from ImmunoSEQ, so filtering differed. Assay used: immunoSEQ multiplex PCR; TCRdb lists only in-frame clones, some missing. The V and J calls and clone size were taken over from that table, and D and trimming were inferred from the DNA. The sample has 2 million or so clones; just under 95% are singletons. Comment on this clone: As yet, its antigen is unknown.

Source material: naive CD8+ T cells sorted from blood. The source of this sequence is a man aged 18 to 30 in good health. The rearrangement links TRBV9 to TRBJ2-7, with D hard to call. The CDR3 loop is CASSPVPSYEQYF. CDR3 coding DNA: TGTGCCAGCAGCCCCGTTCCCTCCTACGAGCAGTACTTC.